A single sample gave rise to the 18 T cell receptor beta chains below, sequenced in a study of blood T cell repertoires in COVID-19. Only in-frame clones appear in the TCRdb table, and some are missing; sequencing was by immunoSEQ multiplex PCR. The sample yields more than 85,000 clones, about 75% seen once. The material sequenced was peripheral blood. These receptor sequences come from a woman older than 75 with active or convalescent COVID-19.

The CDR3 here is CASSKRGREGGNIQYF. The CDR3 coding sequence is TGTGCCAGCAGTAAAAGGGGAAGGGAAGGTGGCAACATTCAGTACTTC. The rearrangement joins TRBV2 to TRBJ2-4, with a possible D match to TRBD1 (5 bases). The CDR3 covers 16 residues. In germline, CDR1 is SNHLY, CDR2 FYNNEI. Trimming took 5 bases from V and 7 from J, leaving 21 bases between them.

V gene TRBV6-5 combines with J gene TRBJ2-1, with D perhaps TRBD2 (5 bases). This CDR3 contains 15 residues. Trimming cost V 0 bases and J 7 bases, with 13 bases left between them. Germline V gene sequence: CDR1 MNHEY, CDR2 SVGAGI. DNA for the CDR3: TGTGCCAGCAGTTACTCCTACGGGGTTTGGAATGAGCAGTTCTTC. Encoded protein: CASSYSYGVWNEQFF.

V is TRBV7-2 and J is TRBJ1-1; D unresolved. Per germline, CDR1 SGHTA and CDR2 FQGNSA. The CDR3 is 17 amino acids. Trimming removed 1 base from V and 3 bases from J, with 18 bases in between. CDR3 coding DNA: TGTGCCAGCAGCTTAGTTCCCATTGGAGGATCGGACACTGAAGCTTTCTTT. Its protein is CASSLVPIGGSDTEAFF.

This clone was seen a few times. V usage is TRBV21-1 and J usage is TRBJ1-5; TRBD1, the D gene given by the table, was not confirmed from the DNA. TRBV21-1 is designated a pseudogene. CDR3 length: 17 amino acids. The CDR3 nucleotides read TGTGCCAGCAGCAAAACAGGGATTTTCGCACGCAATCAGCCCCAGCATTTT. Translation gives CASSKTGIFARNQPQHF.

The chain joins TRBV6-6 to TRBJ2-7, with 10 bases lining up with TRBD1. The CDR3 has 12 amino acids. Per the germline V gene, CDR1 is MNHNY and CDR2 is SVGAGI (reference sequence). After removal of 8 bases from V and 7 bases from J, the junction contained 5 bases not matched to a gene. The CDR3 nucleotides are TGTGCCAGCGGAAGGACAGGGGGTGAGCAGTACTTC. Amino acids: CASGRTGGEQYF.

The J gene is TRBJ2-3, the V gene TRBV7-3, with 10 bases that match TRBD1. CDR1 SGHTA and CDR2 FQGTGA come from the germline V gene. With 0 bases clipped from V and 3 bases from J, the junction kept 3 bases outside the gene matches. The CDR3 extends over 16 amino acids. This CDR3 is CASSLTSGQGTDTQYF. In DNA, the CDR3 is TGTGCCAGCAGCTTAACCTCGGGACAGGGGACAGATACGCAGTATTTT.

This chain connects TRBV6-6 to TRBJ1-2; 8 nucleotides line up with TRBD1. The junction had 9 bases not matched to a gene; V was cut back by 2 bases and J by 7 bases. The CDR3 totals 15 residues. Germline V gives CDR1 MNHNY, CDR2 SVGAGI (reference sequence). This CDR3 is CASSYRQGAIGGYTF. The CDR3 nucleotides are TGTGCCAGCAGTTACCGGCAGGGGGCAATAGGTGGCTACACCTTC.

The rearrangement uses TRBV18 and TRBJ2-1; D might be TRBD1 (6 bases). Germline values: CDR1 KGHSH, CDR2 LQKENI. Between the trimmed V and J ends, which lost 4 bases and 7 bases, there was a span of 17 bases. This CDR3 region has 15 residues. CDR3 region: CASSHSSSQGNEQFF. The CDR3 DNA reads TGTGCCAGCTCACACTCCTCCTCTCAGGGGAATGAGCAGTTCTTC. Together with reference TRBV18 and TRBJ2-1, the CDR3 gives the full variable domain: NAGVMQNPRHLVRRRGQEARLRCSPMKGHSHVYWYRQLPEEGLKFMVYLQKENIIDESGMPKERFSAEFPKEGPSILRIQQVVRGDSAAYFCASSHSSSQGNEQFFGPGTRLTVL.

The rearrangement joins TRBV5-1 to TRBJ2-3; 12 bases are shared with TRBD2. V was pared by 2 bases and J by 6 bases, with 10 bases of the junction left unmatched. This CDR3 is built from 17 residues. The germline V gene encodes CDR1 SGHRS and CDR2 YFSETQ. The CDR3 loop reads CASSFTSGRTYGDTQYF. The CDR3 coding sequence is TGCGCCAGCAGCTTCACTAGCGGGAGGACATATGGGGATACGCAGTATTTT.

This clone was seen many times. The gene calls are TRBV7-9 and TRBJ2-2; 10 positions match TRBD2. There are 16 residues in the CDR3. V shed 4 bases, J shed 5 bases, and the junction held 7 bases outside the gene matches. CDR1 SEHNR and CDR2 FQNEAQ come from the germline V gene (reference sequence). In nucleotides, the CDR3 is TGTGCCAGCAGCTCTACTAGCGGGATTTTGACCGGGGAGCTGTTTTTT. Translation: CASSSTSGILTGELFF.

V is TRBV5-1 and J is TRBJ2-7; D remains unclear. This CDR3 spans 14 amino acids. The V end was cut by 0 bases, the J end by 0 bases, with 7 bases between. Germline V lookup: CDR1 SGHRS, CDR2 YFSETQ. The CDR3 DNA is TGCGCCAGCAGCTTGGGCATTAGCTCCTACGAGCAGTACTTC. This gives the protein CASSLGISSYEQYF.

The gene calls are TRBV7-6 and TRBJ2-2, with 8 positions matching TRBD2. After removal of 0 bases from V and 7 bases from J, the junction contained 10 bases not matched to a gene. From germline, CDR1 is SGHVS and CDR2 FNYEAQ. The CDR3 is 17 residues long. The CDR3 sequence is CASSLAALAEEGGELFF. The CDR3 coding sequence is TGTGCCAGCAGCTTAGCTGCACTAGCGGAGGAGGGCGGGGAGCTGTTTTTT.

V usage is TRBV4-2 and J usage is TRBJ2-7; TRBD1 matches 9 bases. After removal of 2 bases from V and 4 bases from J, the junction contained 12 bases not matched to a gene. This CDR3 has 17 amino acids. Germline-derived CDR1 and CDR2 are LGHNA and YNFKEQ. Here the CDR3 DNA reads TGTGCCAGCAGCCAAAGAGGACAGGGGCGCACTATTTACGAGCAGTACTTC. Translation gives CASSQRGQGRTIYEQYF.

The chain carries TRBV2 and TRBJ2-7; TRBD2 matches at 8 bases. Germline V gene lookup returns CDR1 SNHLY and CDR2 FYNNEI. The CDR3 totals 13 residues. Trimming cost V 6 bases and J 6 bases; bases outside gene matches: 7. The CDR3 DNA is TGTGCCAGCAGCGTGGAGCGGGAGTTCGAGCAGTACTTC. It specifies CASSVEREFEQYF.

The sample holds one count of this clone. For the CDR3, the DNA is TGTGCCAGCAGCCACAGAAACACTGAAGCTTTCTTT. Protein: CASSHRNTEAFF. The J gene is TRBJ1-1, the V gene TRBV4-2; D gene ambiguous. V lost 3 bases and J lost 2, with 4 bases in between. Germline loops: CDR1 LGHNA, CDR2 YNFKEQ. CDR3 length: 12 residues.

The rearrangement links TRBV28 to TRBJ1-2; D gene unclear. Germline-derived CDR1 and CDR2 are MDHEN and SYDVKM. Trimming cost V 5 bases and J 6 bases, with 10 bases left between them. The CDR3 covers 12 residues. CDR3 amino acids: CASSPMEDGYTF. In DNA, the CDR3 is TGTGCCAGCAGTCCTATGGAGGATGGCTACACCTTC.

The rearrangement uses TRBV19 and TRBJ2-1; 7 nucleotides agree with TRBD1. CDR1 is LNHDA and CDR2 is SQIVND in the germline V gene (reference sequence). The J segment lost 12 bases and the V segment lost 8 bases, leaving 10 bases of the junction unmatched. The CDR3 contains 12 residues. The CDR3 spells CASGPDRARQFF. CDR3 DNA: TGTGCCAGTGGGCCCGACAGGGCGCGGCAGTTCTTC.

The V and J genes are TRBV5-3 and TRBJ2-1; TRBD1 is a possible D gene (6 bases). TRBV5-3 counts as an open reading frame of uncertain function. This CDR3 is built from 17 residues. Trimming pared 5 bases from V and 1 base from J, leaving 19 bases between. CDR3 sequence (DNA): TGTGCCAGAAGTATTACCGGGACACACCAATCCTACAATGAGCAGTTCTTC. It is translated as CARSITGTHQSYNEQFF.